This TCR beta chain appears in the sequencing data of a study of cytomegalovirus exposure and HLA in healthy donors. Overall study results and limits: Productive rates of about 87% or about 30% were seen for most TCR beta V segments in an earlier analysis. According to the study, about 180 TCR beta chains were cytomegalovirus-associated. A later analysis reportedly found fewer N-insertions in an Asian-associated ancestry cluster than the roughly 670-donor mean.

The V end was cut by 3 bases, the J end by 4 bases, with 12 bases between. Germline V gene sequence: CDR1 LNHDA, CDR2 SQIVND (reference sequence). The CDR3 is made up of 14 amino acids. Primers for the PCR totalled 60 Vbeta and 13 Jbeta. This table comes from immunoSEQ multiplex PCR, and its TCRdb copy is limited to in-frame clones, with some not included. In the table there are about 200,000 clones, 65% to 90% of which are singletons. Worth noting for this clone: Its antigen is currently unknown.

The sequence was collected from a woman aged 30 to 39 in good health and CMV-seronegative. The sample was PBMCs. The rearrangement uses TRBV19 and TRBJ1-2, with D hard to call. The CDR3 spells CASSIMAGSYGYTF. The CDR3, as DNA: TGTGCCAGTAGTATTATGGCCGGGAGCTATGGCTACACCTTC.